The following is a T cell receptor beta chain sequence with its context. Trimming removed 4 bases from V and 5 bases from J, with 14 bases in between. This CDR3 contains 14 residues. Germline CDR1 and CDR2: SGHTA and FQGNSA. The data are from a study of control samples from healthy donors and cancer patients. The assay was immunoSEQ multiplex PCR, and TCRdb's table has in-frame clones only and misses some. The data hold roughly 90,000 clones, with approximately 88% observed a single time. This chain links TRBV7-2 with TRBJ1-2; weak D call: TRBD1 (5 bases). This clonotype was sampled from a woman in her fifties or sixties with colorectal cancer. Sequencing input: PBMCs. Here the CDR3 reads CASSSPGTGYGYTF. The CDR3 DNA follows: TGTGCCAGCAGCTCCCCCGGGACCGGATATGGCTACACCTTC.